Following are 23 T cell receptor beta chains from one sample sequenced in a study of beta chain features in type 1 diabetes. No antigens are known for them. Of the isolated RNA, all was reverse transcribed, and so the sequenced material was expressed TCRB transcripts. The repertoire was sequenced with immunoSEQ multiplex PCR; TCRdb's copy has only in-frame clones and lacks some. The repertoire holds hundreds of thousands of clones, 15% seen once, with approximately 0.015% in the top ten. Study-wide points: TCRB CDR3s from Type 1 diabetes patients were moderately but significantly shorter in all four CD4+ subsets.

Sequencing was performed on naive CD4+ T cells from blood. The receptors here all came from a man between 18 and 29 years old with type 1 diabetes.

There are a few counts of this clone. The genes are TRBV9 and TRBJ2-7; 10 nucleotides match TRBD1. CDR1 is SGDLS and CDR2 is YYNGEE in the germline V gene. V shed 2 bases, J shed 3 bases, and the junction held 5 bases outside the gene matches. The CDR3 totals 15 residues. The CDR3 DNA reads as TGTGCCAGCAGCGTTAGACAGGGGGCGGGCTACGAGCAGTACTTC. This gives the protein CASSVRQGAGYEQYF.

The rearrangement links TRBV6-6 to TRBJ2-2; no definite D call. The CDR3 has 14 residues. Germline V lookup: CDR1 MNHNY, CDR2 SVGAGI (reference sequence). V lost 9 bases and J lost 6, with 17 bases in between. The CDR3: CASCPRYGPGELFF. The CDR3 bases are TGTGCCAGTTGCCCCCGATACGGTCCCGGGGAGCTGTTTTTT.

The chain joins TRBV9 to TRBJ2-1; 8 nucleotides line up with TRBD2. The V and J ends lost 2 bases and 8 bases, in that order; junction bases with no gene match: 12. CDR3 length: 16 residues. Germline V gene data show CDR1 as SGDLS and CDR2 as YYNGEE. The CDR3 DNA sequence: TGTGCCAGCAGCGTCTTTACAGCGGGGGCACTCGATGAGCAGTTCTTC. It codes for CASSVFTAGALDEQFF.

The rearrangement joins TRBV28 to TRBJ1-6; 7 bases line up with TRBD1. This CDR3 spans 13 amino acids. J was trimmed by 10 bases and V by 7 bases; bases with no gene match: 7. Germline V gives CDR1 MDHEN, CDR2 SYDVKM. The CDR3 nucleotides read TGTGCCAGCAAGGAGGGGGCAAGGTCACCCCTCCACTTT. Its protein is CASKEGARSPLHF.

The gene calls are TRBV7-9 and TRBJ2-1, with D possibly being TRBD2 (5 bases). The CDR3 consists of 16 residues. Trimming removed 5 bases from V and 1 base from J, with 15 bases in between. Germline values: CDR1 SEHNR, CDR2 FQNEAQ (reference sequence). CDR3 nucleotides: TGTGCCAGCAGCCCCAAGGTCAGGAGGTCCTACAATGAGCAGTTCTTC. This codes for CASSPKVRRSYNEQFF.

This clone appeared a few times. The chain employs TRBV14 and TRBJ1-3; D is perhaps TRBD1 (5 bases). V lost 4 bases, J lost 4 bases, and 20 bases lay in between. The CDR3 consists of 17 residues. The germline CDR1 and CDR2 sequences are SGHDN and FVKESK. The CDR3 loop reads CASSPRFGQKGGNTIYF. CDR3 coding DNA: TGTGCCAGCAGCCCGAGGTTCGGACAAAAAGGCGGAAACACCATATATTTT.

The genes are TRBV5-1 and TRBJ1-2, with TRBD1 matching 7 bases. Trimming took 5 bases from V and 4 from J; bases not matched to a gene: 8. The length of the CDR3 is 14 residues. Germline CDR1 and CDR2: SGHRS and YFSETQ. CDR3 nucleotide sequence: TGCGCCAGCAGGACCACTGACAGGGTCTATGGCTACACCTTC. Encoded protein: CASRTTDRVYGYTF. Full variable domain (outside the CDR3, taken from reference TRBV5-1 and TRBJ1-2): KAGVTQTPRYLIKTRGQQVTLSCSPISGHRSVSWYQQTPGQGLQFLFEYFSETQRNKGNFPGRFSGRQFSNSRSEMNVSTLELGDSALYLCASRTTDRVYGYTFGSGTRLTVV.

The rearrangement links TRBV7-2 to TRBJ2-1, with 9 positions matching TRBD2. Germline-derived CDR1 and CDR2 are SGHTA and FQGNSA. Germline trimming cut 5 bases from V and 4 bases from J; bases unmatched to any gene: 6. CDR3 size: 15 residues. The DNA of the CDR3 is TGTGCCAGCAGCCCCCCGGCGGGGGGGTACAATGAGCAGTTCTTC. Protein: CASSPPAGGYNEQFF.

On this clone: At the DNA level, this CDR3 is encoded by other sequences in the same sample as well. The rearrangement uses TRBV9 and TRBJ2-2, with no clear D. V was pared by 0 bases and J by 6 bases, with 6 bases between. The CDR3 is made up of 13 amino acids. Germline CDR1 is SGDLS and CDR2 is YYNGEE. The CDR3 region is CASSVVGAGELFF. CDR3 bases: TGTGCCAGCAGCGTAGTCGGTGCCGGGGAGCTGTTTTTT.

V and J are TRBV10-2 and TRBJ2-7, with 7 bases aligning to TRBD1. The CDR3 runs to 12 residues. Germline loops: CDR1 WSHSY, CDR2 SAAADI. The ends lost 7 bases at V and 5 bases at J; junction bases unmatched: 5. The CDR3 DNA reads TGCGCCAGCACGTACAGGGGAAACGAGCAGTACTTC. It specifies CASTYRGNEQYF.

V gene TRBV5-1 combines with J gene TRBJ1-1; possibly TRBD1 for D (5 bases). Trimming removed 0 bases from V and 2 bases from J, with 14 bases in between. Germline CDR1 SGHRS, CDR2 YFSETQ. The CDR3 loop spans 16 amino acids. The CDR3 here is CASSLAGGGSNTEAFF. In nucleotides, the CDR3 is TGCGCCAGCAGCTTGGCGGGGGGAGGGTCCAACACTGAAGCTTTCTTT.

The chain uses TRBV27 and TRBJ2-1; D might be TRBD2 (6 bases). Looked up from germline, CDR1 is MNHEY and CDR2 is SMNVEV (reference sequence). The CDR3 is made up of 13 amino acids. The CDR3 here is CASAGGSYNEQFF. CDR3 coding DNA: TGTGCTTCGGCCGGGGGCTCCTACAATGAGCAGTTCTTC.

The chain links TRBV30 to TRBJ2-1; no definite D call. CDR1 and CDR2 from the germline V gene are GTSNPN and SVGIG (reference sequence). This CDR3 region has 14 residues. Trimming stripped 4 bases from V and 0 bases from J, with 10 bases between. The CDR3 is CAWTSPSSYNEQFF. As DNA, the CDR3 is TGTGCCTGGACGAGCCCGAGCTCCTACAATGAGCAGTTCTTC.

Only a few counts were recorded for this clone. The gene calls are TRBV11-2 and TRBJ2-5; D is ambiguous. This CDR3 has 13 residues. Trimming removed 1 base at V and 5 bases at J, with 8 bases between. The germline CDR1 and CDR2 sequences are SGHAT and FQNNGV. The CDR3 sequence: CASSLGEAETQYF. The CDR3 DNA reads TGTGCCAGCAGCTTAGGCGAGGCGGAGACCCAGTACTTC. The variable domain in full, completed from reference TRBV11-2 and TRBJ2-5, reads EAGVAQSPRYKIIEKRQSVAFWCNPISGHATLYWYQQILGQGPKLLIQFQNNGVVDDSQLPKDRFSAERLKGVDSTLKIQPAKLEDSAVYLCASSLGEAETQYFGPGTRLLVL.

This clone occurred a few times. This chain uses TRBV6-5 with TRBJ1-5; D gene ambiguous. The CDR3 loop spans 14 amino acids. Trimming removed 4 bases from V and 4 bases from J, with 11 bases in between. Germline V gene lookup returns CDR1 MNHEY and CDR2 SVGAGI. The CDR3 sequence is CASSLTRVNQPQHF. The CDR3 DNA reads TGTGCCAGCAGTTTAACTCGGGTTAATCAGCCCCAGCATTTT.

The rearrangement uses TRBV7-9 and TRBJ1-2, with D possibly being TRBD1 (5 bases). The CDR3 extends over 15 amino acids. Germline V gene sequence: CDR1 SEHNR, CDR2 FQNEAQ (reference sequence). Trimming pared 5 bases from V and 6 bases from J, leaving 19 bases between. The CDR3 sequence is CASSLSPARAHGYTF. For the CDR3, the DNA is TGTGCCAGCAGCCTCTCCCCCGCCAGGGCGCATGGCTACACCTTC.

In its sample, this clone was seen a few times. The chain uses TRBV5-4 and TRBJ2-1; 7 bases agree with TRBD1. J was trimmed by 2 bases and V by 4 bases; bases with no gene match: 6. This CDR3 is built from 15 residues. The germline V gene has CDR1 SGHNT and CDR2 YYREEE (reference sequence). The CDR3 DNA reads as TGTGCCAGCAGCAAAGGGACAGTTACCTACAATGAGCAGTTCTTC. Protein product: CASSKGTVTYNEQFF.

This clone was picked up a small number of times. The chain is built from TRBV28 and TRBJ2-1; 13 bases fit TRBD2. Germline CDR1 MDHEN, CDR2 SYDVKM. CDR3 length: 19 residues. The V gene end was trimmed by 5 bases and the J gene end by 4 bases; junction bases not matched to a gene: 14. The CDR3 reads CASSPTQTSGRRFYNEQFF. CDR3 nucleotide sequence: TGTGCCAGCAGTCCCACCCAGACTAGCGGGAGGAGATTTTACAATGAGCAGTTCTTC. The full variable domain, rest sourced from reference TRBV28 and TRBJ2-1, is DVKVTQSSRYLVKRTGEKVFLECVQDMDHENMFWYRQDPGLGLRLIYFSYDVKMKEKGDIPEGYSVSREKKERFSLILESASTNQTSMYLCASSPTQTSGRRFYNEQFFGPGTRLTVL.

This clone turned up a few times. The rearrangement links TRBV14 to TRBJ2-1; TRBD2 matches 8 bases. From germline, CDR1 is SGHDN and CDR2 FVKESK. The trim removed 1 base at V and 12 bases at J, leaving 11 bases unmatched. The CDR3 has 15 residues. The CDR3 here is CASSQAGLASLRQFF. The CDR3 DNA is TGTGCCAGCAGCCAAGCTGGACTAGCTTCTCTACGGCAGTTCTTC.

The chain links TRBV27 to TRBJ2-7, with D perhaps TRBD2 (6 bases). Germline V CDR1 and CDR2: MNHEY, SMNVEV (reference sequence). The V and J ends lost 0 bases and 6 bases respectively, with 9 bases between them. The CDR3 spans 13 residues. The CDR3 loop reads CASSLSVGGEQYF. The CDR3 DNA reads TGTGCCAGCAGTTTATCGGTGGGAGGCGAGCAGTACTTC.

The rearrangement uses TRBV28 and TRBJ2-7; 9 nucleotides match TRBD1. The V gene end was trimmed by 6 bases and the J gene end by 4 bases; junction bases not matched to a gene: 10. Germline values: CDR1 MDHEN, CDR2 SYDVKM. The CDR3 covers 15 residues. CDR3 DNA: TGTGCCAGCAGGCCCGGGACAGGGCAAATATACGAGCAGTACTTC. Protein product: CASRPGTGQIYEQYF.

CDR3 coding DNA: TGTGCCAGCAGCCTACCGGGCGGGGGTACTACGCAGTATTTT. Its translation is CASSLPGGGTTQYF. The J gene is TRBJ2-3, the V gene TRBV7-2, with 7 nucleotides matching TRBD2. CDR1 is SGHTA, CDR2 FQGNSA, per germline. The CDR3 covers 14 residues. Germline trimming cut 5 bases from V and 8 bases from J; bases unmatched to any gene: 10.

This clone was counted between two and nine times. This rearrangement joins TRBV2 to TRBJ2-1; the match to TRBD2 covers 7 bases. V lost 8 bases, J lost 0 bases, and 7 bases stayed unmatched. Looked up from germline, CDR1 is SNHLY and CDR2 is FYNNEI. CDR3 size: 15 residues. For the CDR3, the DNA is TGTGCCAGCGGGAAGACTAGCCGCTCCTACAATGAGCAGTTCTTC. Translating gives CASGKTSRSYNEQFF.